This TCR beta chain is drawn from a study of spatial heterogeneity in lung cancer. Whole-study context: Mean representation of each unique TCR and UMI combination in the raw reads exceeded nine occurrences. Study findings and constraints: It was found that expanded intratumoral alpha and beta TCR counts tracked tumor mutation counts.

This sample's time point: sample taken at primary tumor resection. A total of 72 untreated early-stage non-small cell lung cancer patients served as donors. This clonotype was detected ten times or more. The antigen is undetermined. V was pared by 4 bases and J by 7 bases, with 16 bases between. Germline loops: CDR1 SGHVS, CDR2 FQNEAQ. There are 14 residues in the CDR3. A distinct unique molecular identifier was carried by each TCR cDNA molecule. Each CDR3 protein gets one entry after TCRdb re-called the 5' RACE reads with MiXCR. The table includes 15,000 or so distinct CDR3 sequences, 4.7% detected once.

The chain uses TRBV7-8 and TRBJ1-2; the D is unclear. The starting material was lung tumor tissue, obtained at surgery. The sequence derives from a female donor with early-stage non-small cell lung cancer. CDR3 region: CASSSQRGSGGYTF. In DNA form, the CDR3 reads TGTGCCAGCAGCTCCCAGCGGGGATCCGGTGGCTACACCTTC.